The next 27 T cell receptor beta chains were all read from a single sample in a study of OX40 agonist ivuxolimab in advanced cancers. The table came from immunoSEQ multiplex PCR; TCRdb's copy has only in-frame clones and leaves some out. The table includes 40,000 to 45,000 clones, 85% to 90% detected once. The material sequenced was CD4+ or CD8+ T cells sorted from blood, taken in a trial of the OX40 agonist ivuxolimab. These receptors all come from an adult with an advanced solid tumor such as melanoma, head and neck, liver or kidney cancer.

This chain uses TRBV7-9 with TRBJ1-4, with 9 bases matching TRBD1. The V and J ends lost 1 base and 9 bases, in that order; junction bases with no gene match: 3. Germline V gives CDR1 SEHNR, CDR2 FQNEAQ (reference sequence). The CDR3 runs to 14 residues. The CDR3 DNA reads as TGTGCCAGCAGCTTAGGGACAGGGGATCAAAAACTGTTTTTT. Amino acids: CASSLGTGDQKLFF.

The chain carries TRBV5-1 and TRBJ2-1, with D perhaps being TRBD1 or TRBD2 (5 bases each). The CDR3 is 15 residues long. V lost 4 bases to trimming and J lost 4 bases, with 15 bases between them. The germline V gene has CDR1 SGHRS and CDR2 YFSETQ. The CDR3 spells CASSQARELYNEQFF. The DNA of the CDR3 is TGCGCCAGCAGCCAAGCCAGGGAGTTGTACAATGAGCAGTTCTTC.

The chain links TRBV10-1 to TRBJ2-1; no firm D call. The CDR3 contains 14 residues. Germline assignment: CDR1 WNHNN and CDR2 SYGVQD (reference sequence). The ends were cut back, 3 bases at V and 5 bases at J, with 11 bases in the middle. The CDR3 region is CASSDGLVHNEQFF. In nucleotides, the CDR3 is TGCGCCAGCAGTGATGGGCTAGTCCACAATGAGCAGTTCTTC.

The V call is TRBV23-1, the J call TRBJ1-5; possible D gene TRBD1, 5 bases. TRBV23-1 counts as an open reading frame of uncertain function. V was trimmed by 0 bases and J by 6 bases, leaving 15 bases between them. The CDR3 is made up of 16 amino acids. The CDR3 sequence is CASSQSGQGHSQPQHF. CDR3 nucleotide sequence: TGCGCCAGCAGTCAATCAGGGCAGGGCCACAGTCAGCCCCAGCATTTT.

The chain recombines TRBV11-3 with TRBJ2-1; no definite D call. The germline V gene encodes CDR1 SGHNT and CDR2 YENEEA. V lost 2 bases and J lost 0, with 2 bases in between. This CDR3 region has 13 residues. The CDR3 coding sequence is TGTGCCAGCAGCTTAAACTCCTACAATGAGCAGTTCTTC. Residues: CASSLNSYNEQFF.

In its sample, this clone was seen once. The V gene is TRBV7-9, the J gene TRBJ2-1, with TRBD2 matching 11 bases. J gave up 3 bases and V 6 bases, and 4 bases lay outside the gene matches. CDR1 SEHNR and CDR2 FQNEAQ come from the germline V gene (reference sequence). This CDR3 contains 15 residues. The DNA for the CDR3 is TGTGCCAGCAGGGTTAGCGGGAGGGACTACAATGAGCAGTTCTTC. This sequence encodes CASRVSGRDYNEQFF.

The chain's CDR3 is CASSLGVQFEQFF. The DNA for the CDR3 is TGTGCCAGCAGCTTGGGTGTGCAGTTTGAGCAGTTCTTC. V and J are TRBV5-4 and TRBJ2-1; D gene unclear. The ends were cut back, 0 bases at V and 9 bases at J, with 10 bases in the middle. Germline CDR1 is SGHNT and CDR2 is YYREEE (reference sequence). The CDR3 is 13 amino acids.

CDR3 sequence reads: CATGKANEKLFF. In nucleotides, the CDR3 is TGTGCCACCGGGAAAGCTAATGAAAAACTGTTTTTT. This chain joins TRBV15 and TRBJ1-4; no clear D. V lost 8 bases and J 3 bases, leaving 7 bases between the germline ends. CDR1 LNHNV and CDR2 YYDKDF come from the germline V gene (reference sequence). The CDR3 extends over 12 amino acids.

The chain combines TRBV7-9 with TRBJ2-7, with a possible D match to TRBD2 (6 bases). Germline V CDR1 and CDR2: SEHNR, FQNEAQ (reference sequence). V lost 4 bases, J lost 5 bases, and 21 bases lay in between. The CDR3 runs to 16 residues. CDR3 amino acids: CASSYKVPGVWNEQYF. DNA of the CDR3: TGTGCCAGCAGCTATAAAGTTCCGGGAGTATGGAACGAGCAGTACTTC.

The V gene is TRBV6-4, the J gene TRBJ1-5; TRBD1 might be the D (5 bases). This CDR3 is 13 amino acids long. Deletions cut 0 bases from V and 9 bases from J, with 9 bases between. Germline V gene data show CDR1 as MRHNA and CDR2 as SNTAGT. CDR3 bases: TGTGCCAGCAGTGACTCCCCGCAGGGGCCCCAGCATTTT. Translation: CASSDSPQGPQHF.

This clone was observed a handful of times. The V call is TRBV7-2, the J call TRBJ2-7; 7 positions agree with TRBD2. Trimming cost V 2 bases and J 3 bases; bases outside gene matches: 7. There are 15 residues in the CDR3. CDR1 SGHTA and CDR2 FQGNSA come from the germline V gene. Here the CDR3 reads CASSLTIGTNYEQYF. CDR3 sequence (DNA): TGTGCCAGCAGCTTAACTATAGGGACTAACTACGAGCAGTACTTC.

V is TRBV12-5 and J is TRBJ2-7; 9 nucleotides match TRBD1. The length of the CDR3 is 16 residues. V lost 6 bases, J lost 5 bases, and 14 bases stayed unmatched. Germline values: CDR1 LGHNT, CDR2 FRNRAP. The CDR3 sequence is CASGIASGTGIHEQYF. The CDR3 region has the DNA TGTGCTAGTGGAATAGCCTCCGGGACAGGGATCCACGAGCAGTACTTC.

The chain carries TRBV4-2 and TRBJ1-3; D not certain. This CDR3 has 16 residues. The V gene's germline CDR1 is LGHNA and CDR2 YNFKEQ. Between the trimmed V and J ends, which lost 0 bases and 3 bases, there was a span of 12 bases. CDR3 residues: CASSQESTAFGNTIYF. CDR3 in DNA: TGTGCCAGCAGCCAAGAAAGCACAGCTTTTGGAAACACCATATATTTT.

The rearrangement joins TRBV27 to TRBJ1-1, with D possibly matching TRBD1 (5 bases). The CDR3 is 15 amino acids. Trimming took 5 bases from V and 0 from J, leaving 13 bases between them. Per germline, CDR1 MNHEY and CDR2 SMNVEV (reference sequence). This CDR3 reads CASSRATVMNTEAFF. Here the CDR3 DNA reads TGTGCCAGCAGTCGAGCGACAGTCATGAACACTGAAGCTTTCTTT.

The chain joins TRBV28 to TRBJ2-7; TRBD1 matches 8 bases. Germline CDR1 MDHEN, CDR2 SYDVKM. The CDR3 totals 17 residues. V shed 6 bases and J 4 bases; nucleotides not matched to a gene: 17. CDR3 nucleotide sequence: TGTGCCAGCAGAACACCCGGAGGGGGGACAGGATCATACGAGCAGTACTTC. It specifies CASRTPGGGTGSYEQYF.

The chain has TRBV19 and TRBJ2-2; D perhaps matches TRBD1 (6 bases). Germline V lookup: CDR1 LNHDA, CDR2 SQIVND (reference sequence). Trimming left V 6 bases short and J 0 bases short, with 8 bases between. This CDR3 is 14 amino acids long. CDR3 DNA: TGTGCCAGTAGACGGACAGCGAACACCGGGGAGCTGTTTTTT. This codes for CASRRTANTGELFF.

The CDR3 bases are TGTGCCTGGAAGAAAGGAGGGGGACAAAGGAACACTGAAGCTTTCTTT. Encoded protein: CAWKKGGGQRNTEAFF. The chain couples TRBV30 to TRBJ1-1; maybe TRBD1 (6 bases). V lost 4 bases and J lost 1, with 19 bases in between. The germline gives CDR1 GTSNPN, CDR2 SVGIG (reference sequence). The CDR3 sequence is 16 residues long. Looking up the rest from reference TRBV30 and TRBJ1-1 gives the full variable domain: SQTIHQWPATLVQPVGSPLSLECTVEGTSNPNLYWYRQAAGRGLQLLFYSVGIGQISSEVPQNLSASRPQDRQFILSSKKLLLSDSGFYLCAWKKGGGQRNTEAFFGQGTRLTVV.

The chain carries TRBV2 and TRBJ2-7; 9 bases line up with TRBD1. From germline, CDR1 is SNHLY and CDR2 FYNNEI. The CDR3 covers 14 residues. Trimming at V came to 8 bases and at J to 6 bases, leaving 11 bases not matched to a gene. CDR3 DNA: TGTGCCAGCGTCTCACAGGGGGCGCTGGGCGAGCAGTACTTC. Amino acid sequence: CASVSQGALGEQYF.

V and J are TRBV10-3 and TRBJ2-1; 12 bases are a match to TRBD2. Germline CDR1 ENHRY, CDR2 SYGVKD. CDR3 length: 14 residues. V lost 5 bases and J lost 7; bases outside the gene matches: 3. The CDR3 spells CAISRTSGKNEQFF. Written as DNA, the CDR3 is TGTGCCATCAGTCGGACTAGCGGGAAGAATGAGCAGTTCTTC.

The rearrangement joins TRBV7-9 to TRBJ2-1; D gene uncertain. V was shortened by 3 bases and J by 7 bases, with 16 bases between the two germline ends. From germline, CDR1 is SEHNR and CDR2 FQNEAQ (reference sequence). This CDR3 region has 15 residues. DNA of the CDR3: TGTGCCAGCAGCTTTCAGGAGATCTTCTGGAATGAGCAGTTCTTC. Translation: CASSFQEIFWNEQFF. Complete variable domain (other parts from reference TRBV7-9 and TRBJ2-1): DTGVSQNPRHKITKRGQNVTFRCDPISEHNRLYWYRQTLGQGPEFLTYFQNEAQLEKSRLLSDRFSAERPKGSFSTLEIQRTEQGDSAMYLCASSFQEIFWNEQFFGPGTRLTVL.

This chain links TRBV7-9 with TRBJ2-1; 14 nucleotides line up with TRBD2. With V trimmed by 5 bases and J by 6 bases, 9 bases remained unmatched. The germline CDR1 and CDR2 sequences are SEHNR and FQNEAQ (reference sequence). This CDR3 comprises 17 residues. As DNA, the CDR3 is TGTGCCAGCAGCCGAGGGACTAGCGGGAGTCTGGCCAATGAGCAGTTCTTC. Its protein is CASSRGTSGSLANEQFF.

This chain links TRBV5-8 with TRBJ1-5; maybe TRBD1 (5 bases). The CDR3 covers 13 residues. The germline V gene encodes CDR1 SGHTS and CDR2 YDEGEE. V lost 7 bases, J lost 4 bases, and 12 bases lay in between. CDR3 sequence: CASGAALNQPQHF. For the CDR3, the DNA is TGTGCCAGCGGGGCCGCGCTAAATCAGCCCCAGCATTTT.

The chain uses TRBV9 and TRBJ2-7; TRBD1 is a possible D gene (7 bases). Germline V CDR1 and CDR2: SGDLS, YYNGEE. V lost 6 bases and J 0 bases, leaving 13 bases between the germline ends. The CDR3 is made up of 14 amino acids. CDR3 DNA: TGTGCCAGCAACAGACAGGGACTCTCCTACGAGCAGTACTTC. Protein product: CASNRQGLSYEQYF.

The CDR3 DNA reads TGTGCCAGCTCTCCAGGACTGAAGCAAGTCTACGAGCAGTACTTC. This translates into CASSPGLKQVYEQYF. V and J are TRBV18 and TRBJ2-7, with TRBD2 as a possible D gene (5 bases). V was cut by 6 bases and J by 3 bases, with 18 bases left in between. Germline V gene sequence: CDR1 KGHSH, CDR2 LQKENI. This CDR3 has 15 residues.

This rearrangement joins TRBV18 to TRBJ2-3, with 9 nucleotides matching TRBD2. In germline, CDR1 is KGHSH, CDR2 LQKENI. This CDR3 is built from 15 residues. The ends lost 3 bases at V and 8 bases at J; junction bases unmatched: 9. The CDR3: CASSPGVAGDGTQYF. Written as DNA, the CDR3 is TGTGCCAGCTCACCCGGGGTAGCGGGAGACGGTACGCAGTATTTT.

This clone occurred a few times. The V call is TRBV18, the J call TRBJ1-5, with D perhaps matching TRBD1 (5 bases). CDR1 and CDR2 from the germline V gene are KGHSH and LQKENI. The CDR3 has 14 amino acids. V lost 2 bases to trimming and J lost 2 bases, with 7 bases between them. CDR3 residues: CASSPDSGNQPQHF. The CDR3 DNA reads as TGTGCCAGCTCACCAGACAGCGGCAATCAGCCCCAGCATTTT.

V is TRBV15 and J is TRBJ1-2; D perhaps matches TRBD1 (6 bases). The CDR3 is 14 amino acids. Germline assignment: CDR1 LNHNV and CDR2 YYDKDF (reference sequence). V gave up 1 base and J gave up 2 bases, with 8 bases separating them. The CDR3 loop is CATSRGQVNYGYTF. The CDR3 DNA reads as TGTGCCACCAGCAGAGGACAGGTGAACTATGGCTACACCTTC.